The entry below gives a single T cell receptor beta chain sequence along with its context. Its antigen is currently unknown. Barcoded TCR alpha and TCR beta cDNA libraries with UMIs came from 5'RACE using constant-segment primers. From the 5' RACE reads, TCRdb called clonotypes with MiXCR, one entry per CDR3 protein. The table shows 560,000 or so distinct CDR3 sequences, with approximately 15% occurring only once. The CDR3 loop spans 13 amino acids. Trimming took 3 bases from V and 2 from J, leaving 7 bases between them. The germline V gene has CDR1 KGHSH and CDR2 LQKENI. The data stem from a study of T-cell memory formation after mild COVID-19. Findings of the study overall: Clones contracting across day 15 to 85 had a balanced CD4/CD8 profile; later expanding clones leaned CD4+. Of the contracting clones, CD4+ ones lay mainly in CM and EM, and CD8+ ones in EMRA. Pre-infection memory carried some responding clones, suggesting that cross-reactive memory joined.

The V and J genes are TRBV18 and TRBJ2-5; no definite D call. This TCR came from an adult woman who had mild COVID-19 (a few samples of this study predate the infection). Cell type and time point are not known. Sequenced material: PBMCs or a T cell subset sorted from them (not recorded which). The CDR3 nucleotides read TGTGCCAGCTCACCGCGACAACAAGAGACCCAGTACTTC. Its translation is CASSPRQQETQYF.